This is a list of T cell receptor beta chains from one sample in a study of prognosis after radiotherapy for stage I lung cancer. MiXCR, applied by TCRdb to the multiplex PCR reads, yields one record per CDR3 protein. The sample consists of under 30,000 distinct CDR3 sequences, 30% to 40% of them appearing once. The sequencing used PBMCs, collected before or after stereotactic body radiation therapy (not recorded which). The receptors come from a donor aged 50 or older with non-small cell lung cancer. The CDR3 runs from the conserved cysteine through the conserved F or W. D genes are given only for firm matches. Rows give clone size only sometimes, using once, few, many, or a class for an expanded clone.

CDR3aa	CDR3nt	v_gene	len	d_gene	j_gene	abundance
CASSGDLGEQFF	TGTGCCAGCAGTGGAGACCTGGGTGAGCAGTTCTTC	TRBV25-1	12	-	TRBJ2-1	many
CASSPKQGGDEQYF	TGCGCCAGCAGCCCCAAACAGGGTGGCGACGAGCAGTACTTC	TRBV4-1	14	-	TRBJ2-7	few
CPWCPGTGATGELFF	TGTCCCTGGTGCCCCGGGACAGGGGCCACCGGTGAGCTGTTTTTT	TRBV30	15	TRBD1	TRBJ2-2	-
CASSELAVSGNLPLHF	TGTGCCAGCAGTGAATTGGCTGTCAGCGGGAATTTACCCCTCCACTTT	TRBV6-2/TRBV6-3	16	-	TRBJ1-6	-
CSANPGGAADTQYF	TGCAGTGCTAACCCGGGGGGTGCTGCAGATACGCAGTATTTT	TRBV20-1	14	TRBD2	TRBJ2-3	many
CAWSGLTGTSPLHF	TGTGCCTGGAGTGGGTTGACAGGCACCTCACCCCTCCACTTT	TRBV30	14	-	TRBJ1-6	-
CASSPRTGVSSLGVQYF	TGTGCCAGCAGTCCAAGGACAGGGGTATCTTCTCTTGGTGTGCAGTACTTC	TRBV28	17	TRBD1	TRBJ2-7	-
CSASPSPVKGELFF	TGCAGTGCTAGTCCCTCACCGGTGAAAGGGGAGCTGTTTTTT	TRBV20-1	14	-	TRBJ2-2	-
CASSEARTADTQYF	TGTGCCAGCAGTGAAGCAAGGACGGCAGATACGCAGTATTTT	TRBV6-1	14	-	TRBJ2-3	many
CASSSSGETQYF	TGTGCCAGCAGCTCCTCGGGGGAGACCCAGTACTTC	TRBV7-9	12	-	TRBJ2-5	many
CAISGRGGGPSYEQYF	TGTGCCATCAGTGGTCGCGGAGGGGGGCCCTCCTACGAGCAGTACTTC	TRBV10-3	16	-	TRBJ2-7	-
CASVVARETQYF	TGTGCCAGCGTGGTAGCCCGAGAGACCCAGTACTTC	TRBV2	12	-	TRBJ2-5	many
CASSALSGTGSNEQFF	TGTGCCAGCAGCGCCTTATCCGGGACAGGGTCCAATGAGCAGTTCTTC	TRBV28	16	TRBD1	TRBJ2-1	many
CASSPGGVSYGYTF	TGTGCCAGCAGCCCAGGGGGGGTGAGCTATGGCTACACCTTC	TRBV3-1	14	TRBD1	TRBJ1-2	few
CASGEVGTATNYGYTF	TGTGCCAGCGGGGAGGTCGGGACAGCTACTAACTATGGCTACACCTTC	TRBV5-6	16	TRBD1	TRBJ1-2	many
CASSPGGVRDSPLHF	TGCGCCAGCAGCCCCGGTGGGGTTAGGGATTCACCCCTCCACTTT	TRBV5-1	15	-	TRBJ1-6	many
CASSEVRALTDTQYF	TGTGCCAGCAGTGAAGTCAGGGCGCTCACAGATACGCAGTATTTT	TRBV2	15	-	TRBJ2-3	once
CSARVPLDVRDEQYF	TGCAGTGCTAGAGTTCCCCTCGACGTCCGGGACGAGCAGTACTTC	TRBV20-1	15	-	TRBJ2-7	many
CASSEADIYGYTF	TGTGCCAGCAGTGAAGCGGACATCTATGGCTACACCTTC	TRBV6-1	13	-	TRBJ1-2	many
CASSQRSYNEQFF	TGTGCCAGCAGTCAACGAAGCTACAATGAGCAGTTCTTC	TRBV6-1	13	-	TRBJ2-1	many
CASSWGQKQNEKLFF	TGTGCCAGCAGTTGGGGACAGAAACAGAATGAAAAACTGTTTTTT	TRBV2	15	TRBD1	TRBJ1-4	-
CASSPTSGGMYEQYF	TGTGCCAGCTCACCCACTAGCGGGGGGATGTACGAGCAGTACTTC	TRBV18	15	TRBD2	TRBJ2-7	many
CASSEPAEQFF	TGTGCCAGCAGTGAGCCCGCTGAGCAGTTCTTC	TRBV6-2/TRBV6-3	11	-	TRBJ2-1	medium-sized
CASSLGTGTRNEQFF	TGTGCCAGCAGCTTGGGGACAGGGACTAGAAATGAGCAGTTCTTC	TRBV3-1	15	-	TRBJ2-1	many
CASSPGSYGYTF	TGTGCCAGCAGCCCGGGCAGCTATGGCTACACCTTC	TRBV7-9	12	-	TRBJ1-2	many
CASSLQVAPNSPLHF	TGTGCCAGCAGCCTACAGGTTGCGCCTAATTCACCCCTCCACTTT	TRBV28	15	-	TRBJ1-6	-
CASSASTSGRAEQYF	TGTGCCAGCAGCGCATCGACTAGCGGGAGGGCCGAGCAGTACTTC	TRBV9	15	TRBD2	TRBJ2-7	many
CSARVIEGVGRTNTEAFF	TGCAGTGCTAGGGTAATAGAGGGGGTCGGGCGGACGAACACTGAAGCTTTCTTT	TRBV20-1	18	-	TRBJ1-1	many
CASSLFGLYQETQYF	TGCGCCAGCAGCTTGTTTGGATTGTACCAAGAGACCCAGTACTTC	TRBV5-1	15	-	TRBJ2-5	many
CATTPGLAKLDTQYF	TGTGCCACCACGCCCGGGCTAGCGAAATTGGATACGCAGTATTTT	TRBV6-1	15	-	TRBJ2-3	many
CASSQVGRRNTEAFF	TGTGCCAGCAGCCAGGTTGGTCGGAGGAACACTGAAGCTTTCTTT	TRBV5-4	15	-	TRBJ1-1	few
CAWTSSGRLNEQFF	TGTGCCTGGACGTCTAGCGGGAGGTTAAATGAGCAGTTCTTC	TRBV30	14	TRBD2	TRBJ2-1	-
CASSPPRSNTGELFF	TGTGCCAGCAGCCCCCCTCGATCGAACACCGGGGAGCTGTTTTTT	TRBV12-3/TRBV12-4	15	-	TRBJ2-2	many
CASSPRGGWDTQYF	TGTGCCAGCAGTCCAAGGGGCGGGTGGGATACGCAGTATTTT	TRBV9	14	-	TRBJ2-3	many
CASSRGPVNEQFF	TGCGCCAGCAGCCGGGGACCGGTCAATGAGCAGTTCTTC	TRBV4-1	13	-	TRBJ2-1	many
CASSPDSGAANTWELFF	TGTGCCAGCAGCCCCGACAGCGGGGCAGCTAACACCTGGGAGCTGTTTTTT	TRBV7-2	17	TRBD2	TRBJ2-2	once
CASNGQGTSYEQYF	TGTGCCAGCAACGGACAGGGGACCTCCTACGAGCAGTACTTC	TRBV6-2/TRBV6-3	14	TRBD1	TRBJ2-7	many
CASSHPDGEQFF	TGCGCCAGCAGCCATCCTGACGGAGAGCAGTTCTTC	TRBV5-1	12	-	TRBJ2-1	medium-sized
CASSTGLYNEQFF	TGTGCCAGCAGCACAGGGTTATACAATGAGCAGTTCTTC	TRBV7-2	13	-	TRBJ2-1	-
CASIRDTGSYNEQFF	TGTGCCAGTATAAGGGACACGGGTAGCTACAATGAGCAGTTCTTC	TRBV19	15	-	TRBJ2-1	many
CATSDGGGADLSSTDTQYF	TGTGCCACCAGTGATGGGGGGGGTGCGGACCTATCCAGCACAGATACGCAGTATTTT	TRBV24-1	19	TRBD2	TRBJ2-3	once
CATSSDRDLGTGVLFF	TGTGCCACCAGCAGTGACAGGGATCTGGGCACCGGGGTGCTGTTTTTT	TRBV15	16	TRBD1	TRBJ2-2	once
CAWSVGSGKDEQFF	TGTGCCTGGAGTGTAGGTAGCGGAAAGGATGAGCAGTTCTTC	TRBV30	14	-	TRBJ2-1	many
CASSSELTGAEAFF	TGTGCCAGCAGTTCCGAACTGACAGGCGCTGAAGCTTTCTTT	TRBV6-5	14	-	TRBJ1-1	many
CASSFPQTGGEEQYF	TGTGCCAGCAGTTTCCCCCAGACAGGGGGCGAAGAGCAGTACTTC	TRBV28	15	TRBD1	TRBJ2-7	many
CASSQDGTGSNEQFF	TGTGCCAGCAGCCAAGATGGGACAGGGAGCAATGAGCAGTTCTTC	TRBV4-2	15	TRBD1	TRBJ2-1	many
CASSIDRAGANVLTF	TGTGCCAGTAGTATCGACAGGGCTGGGGCCAACGTCCTGACTTTC	TRBV19	15	TRBD1	TRBJ2-6	-
CASSLLAGYEQFF	TGTGCCAGCAGTTTACTAGCGGGGTATGAGCAGTTCTTC	TRBV2	13	TRBD2	TRBJ2-1	-
CASSLASPGNGGYTF	TGTGCCAGCAGCTTAGCGTCCCCGGGGAATGGGGGCTACACCTTC	TRBV7-9	15	-	TRBJ1-2	many
CASSSSGGDRVYEQYF	TGTGCCAGCAGTTCGTCTGGGGGGGACAGGGTCTACGAGCAGTACTTC	TRBV28	16	TRBD1	TRBJ2-7	many